The present T cell receptor beta chain was sequenced within a study of control samples from healthy donors and cancer patients. The CDR3 is 14 residues long. In germline, CDR1 is GTSNPN, CDR2 SVGIG (reference sequence). The V gene lost 3 bases and the J gene lost 0 bases, with 11 bases spanning the gap. TCRdb's copy holds only in-frame clones and misses some; the assay was immunoSEQ multiplex PCR. The sample lists under 80,000 clones, 84% occurring once. V is TRBV30 and J is TRBJ1-2; no firm D call. The clonotype comes from a man aged 45-60 years in good health. Material for sequencing was blood. Here the CDR3 DNA reads TGTGCCTGGAGACGTAACCAGGCTAACTATGGCTACACCTTC. It translates to CAWRRNQANYGYTF.